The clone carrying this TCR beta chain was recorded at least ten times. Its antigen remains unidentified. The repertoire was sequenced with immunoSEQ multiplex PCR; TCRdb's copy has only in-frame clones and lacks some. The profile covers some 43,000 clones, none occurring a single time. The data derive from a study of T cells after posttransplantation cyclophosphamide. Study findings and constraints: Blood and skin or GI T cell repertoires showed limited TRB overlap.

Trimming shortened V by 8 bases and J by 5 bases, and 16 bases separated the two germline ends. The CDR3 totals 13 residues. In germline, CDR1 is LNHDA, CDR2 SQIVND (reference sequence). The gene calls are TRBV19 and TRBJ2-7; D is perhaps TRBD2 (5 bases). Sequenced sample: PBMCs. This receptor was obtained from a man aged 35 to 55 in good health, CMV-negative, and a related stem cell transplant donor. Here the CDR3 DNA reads TGTGCCAGTGGACCAGCGGTCGGGGACGAGCAGTACTTC. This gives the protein CASGPAVGDEQYF.